This TCR beta chain came from a study of breast tumors, draining lymph nodes, adjacent tissues. This clonotype was picked up many times. Its cognate antigen is unknown. Each CDR3 protein gets one entry after TCRdb re-called the multiplex PCR reads with MiXCR. The data hold about 110,000 distinct CDR3 sequences, with 30% observed a single time. The study's findings and limits: Compared with lymph nodes, tumors were less diverse; compared with nontumor tissue, more. Data fit most tumor T cells coming from lymph node, expanding in tumor.

Germline V CDR1 and CDR2: SEHNR, FQNEAQ (reference sequence). The length of the CDR3 is 13 residues. Between the trimmed V and J ends, which lost 1 base and 8 bases, there was a span of 8 bases. The lymph nodes were axillary draining lymph nodes from breast cancer patients. The sequence was collected from a female donor with breast cancer. Some clones in this sample may be carry-over from other donors' samples. This chain joins TRBV7-9 and TRBJ1-4; D remains ambiguous. Input material: axillary lymph node tissue. CDR3 DNA: TGTGCCAGCAGCTTAGAGATTGGGGAAAAACTGTTTTTT. Residues: CASSLEIGEKLFF.